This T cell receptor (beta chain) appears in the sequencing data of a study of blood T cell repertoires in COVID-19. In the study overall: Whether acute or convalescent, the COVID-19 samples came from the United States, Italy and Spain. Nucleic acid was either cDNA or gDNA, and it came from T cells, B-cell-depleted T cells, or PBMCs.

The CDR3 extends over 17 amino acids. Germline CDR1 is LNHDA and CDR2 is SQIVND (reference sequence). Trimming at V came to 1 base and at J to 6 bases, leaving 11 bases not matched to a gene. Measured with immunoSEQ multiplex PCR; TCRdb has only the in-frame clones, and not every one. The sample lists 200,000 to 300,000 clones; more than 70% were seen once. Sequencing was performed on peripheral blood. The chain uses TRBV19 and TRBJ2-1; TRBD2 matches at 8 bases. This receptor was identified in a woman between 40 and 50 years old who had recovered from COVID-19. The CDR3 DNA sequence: TGTGCCAGTAGTATAGGCCCCGGGGGGGCCCCATCCAATGAGCAGTTCTTC. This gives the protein CASSIGPGGAPSNEQFF.